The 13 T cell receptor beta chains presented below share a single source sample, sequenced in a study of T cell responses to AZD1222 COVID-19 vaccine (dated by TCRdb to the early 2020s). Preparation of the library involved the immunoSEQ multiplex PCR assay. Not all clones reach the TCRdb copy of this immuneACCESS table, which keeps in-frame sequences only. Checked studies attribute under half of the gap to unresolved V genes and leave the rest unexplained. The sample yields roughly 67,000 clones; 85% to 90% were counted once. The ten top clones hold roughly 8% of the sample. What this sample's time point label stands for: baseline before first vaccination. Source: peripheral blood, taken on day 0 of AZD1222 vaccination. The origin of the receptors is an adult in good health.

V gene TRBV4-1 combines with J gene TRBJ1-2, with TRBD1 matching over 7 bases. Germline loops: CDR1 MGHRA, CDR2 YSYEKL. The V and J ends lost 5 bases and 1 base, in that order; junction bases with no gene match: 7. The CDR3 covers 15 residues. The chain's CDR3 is CASSSHRGGNYGYTF. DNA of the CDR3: TGCGCCAGCAGCTCCCACAGGGGAGGTAACTATGGCTACACCTTC.

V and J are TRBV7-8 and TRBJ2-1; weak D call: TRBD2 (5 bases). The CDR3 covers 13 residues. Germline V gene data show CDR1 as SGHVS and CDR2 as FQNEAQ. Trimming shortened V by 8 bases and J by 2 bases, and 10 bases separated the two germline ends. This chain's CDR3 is CASAGDTYNEQFF. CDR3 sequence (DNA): TGTGCCAGCGCCGGGGATACCTACAATGAGCAGTTCTTC.

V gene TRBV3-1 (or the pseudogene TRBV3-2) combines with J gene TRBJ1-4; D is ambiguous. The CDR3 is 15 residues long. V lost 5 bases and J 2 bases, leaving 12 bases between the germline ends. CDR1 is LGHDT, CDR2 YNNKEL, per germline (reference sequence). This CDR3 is CASSASTVTNEKLFF. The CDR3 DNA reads TGTGCCAGCAGCGCTTCGACGGTGACTAATGAAAAACTGTTTTTT.

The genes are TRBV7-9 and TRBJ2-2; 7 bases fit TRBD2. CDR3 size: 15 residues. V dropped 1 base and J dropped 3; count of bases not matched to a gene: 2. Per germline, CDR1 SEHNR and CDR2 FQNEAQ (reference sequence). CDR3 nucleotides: TGTGCCAGCAGCTTAGTCGCGGGGGACACCGGGGAGCTGTTTTTT. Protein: CASSLVAGDTGELFF.

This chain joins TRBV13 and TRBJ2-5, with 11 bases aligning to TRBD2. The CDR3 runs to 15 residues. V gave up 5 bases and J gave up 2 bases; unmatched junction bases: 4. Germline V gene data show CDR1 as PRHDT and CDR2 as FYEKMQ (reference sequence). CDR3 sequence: CASSTRLAGQETQYF. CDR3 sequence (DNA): TGTGCCAGCAGCACCAGACTAGCGGGACAAGAGACCCAGTACTTC.

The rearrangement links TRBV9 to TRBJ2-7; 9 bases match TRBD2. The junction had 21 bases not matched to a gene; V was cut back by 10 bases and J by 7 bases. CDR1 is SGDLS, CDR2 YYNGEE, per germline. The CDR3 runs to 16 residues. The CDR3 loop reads CARAPRGGGRQSEQYF. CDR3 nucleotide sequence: TGTGCCCGCGCCCCACGCGGGGGGGGGCGCCAATCTGAGCAGTACTTC. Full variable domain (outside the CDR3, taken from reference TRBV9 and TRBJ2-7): DSGVTQTPKHLITATGQRVTLRCSPRSGDLSVYWYQQSLDQGLQFLIQYYNGEERAKGNILERFSAQQFPDLHSELNLSSLELGDSALYFCARAPRGGGRQSEQYFGPGTRLTVT.

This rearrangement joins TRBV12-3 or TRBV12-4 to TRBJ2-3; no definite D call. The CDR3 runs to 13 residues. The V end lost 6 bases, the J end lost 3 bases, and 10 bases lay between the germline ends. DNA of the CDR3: TGTGCCAGCAGACCCGGCGCGACAGATACGCAGTATTTT. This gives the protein CASRPGATDTQYF.

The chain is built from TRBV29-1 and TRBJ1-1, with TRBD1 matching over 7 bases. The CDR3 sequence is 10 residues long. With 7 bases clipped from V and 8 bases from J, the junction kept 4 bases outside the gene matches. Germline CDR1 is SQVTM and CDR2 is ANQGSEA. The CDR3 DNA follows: TGCAGCGACATACAGGGGGAAGCTTTCTTT. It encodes CSDIQGEAFF.

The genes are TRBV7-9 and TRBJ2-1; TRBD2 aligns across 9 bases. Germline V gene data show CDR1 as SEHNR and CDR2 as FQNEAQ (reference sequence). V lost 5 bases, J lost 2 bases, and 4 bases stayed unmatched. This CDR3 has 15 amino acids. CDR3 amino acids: CASSPLAGAYNEQFF. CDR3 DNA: TGTGCCAGCAGCCCATTAGCGGGGGCCTACAATGAGCAGTTCTTC.

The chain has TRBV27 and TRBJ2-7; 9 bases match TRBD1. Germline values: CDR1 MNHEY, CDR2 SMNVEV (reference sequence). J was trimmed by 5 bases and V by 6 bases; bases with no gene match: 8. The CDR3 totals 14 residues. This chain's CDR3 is CASSTGTGSHEQYF. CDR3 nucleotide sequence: TGTGCCAGCAGCACCGGGACAGGGTCCCACGAGCAGTACTTC.

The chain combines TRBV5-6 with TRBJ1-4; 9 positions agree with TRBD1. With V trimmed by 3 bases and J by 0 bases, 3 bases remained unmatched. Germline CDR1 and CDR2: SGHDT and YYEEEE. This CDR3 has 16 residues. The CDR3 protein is CASSWGTGTTNEKLFF. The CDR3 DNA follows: TGTGCCAGCAGCTGGGGGACAGGGACAACTAATGAAAAACTGTTTTTT.

This CDR3 is CASSDRGRGNQPQHF. CDR3 nucleotides: TGCGCCAGCAGTGACAGGGGCCGTGGCAATCAGCCCCAGCATTTT. The chain has TRBV10-2 and TRBJ1-5; D is possibly TRBD1 (6 bases). V lost 3 bases and J 2 bases, leaving 11 bases between the germline ends. The CDR3 totals 15 residues. Germline V CDR1 and CDR2: WSHSY, SAAADI.

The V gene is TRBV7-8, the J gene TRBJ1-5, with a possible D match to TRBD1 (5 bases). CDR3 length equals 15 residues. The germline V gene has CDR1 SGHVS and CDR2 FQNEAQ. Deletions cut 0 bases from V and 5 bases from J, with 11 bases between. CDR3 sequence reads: CASSLAGGVYQPQHF. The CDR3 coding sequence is TGTGCCAGCAGCTTAGCGGGGGGAGTTTATCAGCCCCAGCATTTT.